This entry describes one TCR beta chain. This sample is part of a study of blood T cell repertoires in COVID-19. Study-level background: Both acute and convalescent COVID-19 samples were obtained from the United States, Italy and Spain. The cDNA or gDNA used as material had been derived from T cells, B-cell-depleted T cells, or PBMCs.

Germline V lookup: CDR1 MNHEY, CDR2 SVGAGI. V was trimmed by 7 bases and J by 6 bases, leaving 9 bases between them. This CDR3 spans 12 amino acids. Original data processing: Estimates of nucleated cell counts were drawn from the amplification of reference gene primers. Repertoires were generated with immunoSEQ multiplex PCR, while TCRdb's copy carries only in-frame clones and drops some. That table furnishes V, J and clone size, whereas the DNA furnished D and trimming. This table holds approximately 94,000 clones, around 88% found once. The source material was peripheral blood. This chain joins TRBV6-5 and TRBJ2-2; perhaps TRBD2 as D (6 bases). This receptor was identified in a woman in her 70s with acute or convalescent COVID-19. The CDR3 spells CASMGGAGELFF. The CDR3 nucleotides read TGTGCCAGCATGGGAGGAGCCGGGGAGCTGTTTTTT.